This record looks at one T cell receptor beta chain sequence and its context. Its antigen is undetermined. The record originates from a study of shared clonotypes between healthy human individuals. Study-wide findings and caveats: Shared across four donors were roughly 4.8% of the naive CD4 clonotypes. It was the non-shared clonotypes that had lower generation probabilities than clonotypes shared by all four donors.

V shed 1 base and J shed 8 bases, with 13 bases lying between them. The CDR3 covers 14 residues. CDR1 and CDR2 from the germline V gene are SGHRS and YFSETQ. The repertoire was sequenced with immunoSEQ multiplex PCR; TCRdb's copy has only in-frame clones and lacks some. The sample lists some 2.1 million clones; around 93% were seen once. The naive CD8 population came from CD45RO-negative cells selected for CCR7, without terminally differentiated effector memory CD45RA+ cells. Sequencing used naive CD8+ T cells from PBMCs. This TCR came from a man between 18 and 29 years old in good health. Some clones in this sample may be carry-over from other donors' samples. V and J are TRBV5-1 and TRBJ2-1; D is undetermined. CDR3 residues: CASSLTLMVDEQFF. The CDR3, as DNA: TGCGCCAGCAGCTTGACACTAATGGTCGATGAGCAGTTCTTC.